Below, 10 T cell receptor beta chains from the same sample are listed, as sequenced in a study of blood T cell repertoires in COVID-19. Method: immunoSEQ multiplex PCR; TCRdb's copy keeps in-frame clones and lacks some. The table shows just over 650,000 clones, with about 87% occurring only once. The source material was peripheral blood. These TCRs come from a woman between 18 and 29 years old with acute or convalescent COVID-19.

The rearrangement uses TRBV3-1 (or the pseudogene TRBV3-2) and TRBJ1-2; weak D call: TRBD1 (5 bases). V lost 3 bases, J lost 3 bases, and 11 bases lay in between. Germline CDR1 reads LGHDT; CDR2 reads YNNKEL (reference sequence). The CDR3 loop spans 14 amino acids. CDR3 nucleotides: TGTGCCAGCAGCCATTGGGGGGAGTACTATGGCTACACCTTC. It encodes CASSHWGEYYGYTF.

V is TRBV10-2 and J is TRBJ1-1; a weak D match, TRBD1 (5 bases). Germline V gives CDR1 WSHSY, CDR2 SAAADI. The CDR3 consists of 14 residues. Between the trimmed V and J ends, which lost 1 base and 1 base, there was a span of 7 bases. The DNA for the CDR3 is TGCGCCAGCAGTGAGTTTCAGGGGAACACTGAAGCTTTCTTT. Translation gives CASSEFQGNTEAFF.

The chain uses TRBV6-4 and TRBJ2-1; D may be TRBD1 (6 bases). V lost 0 bases and J 8 bases, leaving 14 bases between the germline ends. CDR3 length: 15 amino acids. From germline, CDR1 is MRHNA and CDR2 SNTAGT. The CDR3, as DNA: TGTGCCAGCAGTGACTCGATCAGCCCAGGGGATGAGCAGTTCTTC. This gives the protein CASSDSISPGDEQFF.

This chain links TRBV6-4 with TRBJ1-1; D call uncertain. This CDR3 contains 15 residues. V was cut by 0 bases and J by 6 bases, with 14 bases left in between. The germline V gene has CDR1 MRHNA and CDR2 SNTAGT. This CDR3 reads CASSDSDQATAEAFF. As DNA, the CDR3 is TGTGCCAGCAGTGACTCGGATCAGGCGACCGCTGAAGCTTTCTTT.

This chain joins TRBV20-1 and TRBJ1-1, with D unresolved. Deletions cut 5 bases from V and 5 bases from J, with 9 bases between. Germline V gene data show CDR1 as DFQATT and CDR2 as SNEGSKA (reference sequence). This CDR3 comprises 11 residues. CDR3 nucleotide sequence: TGCAGTGCTCCGCGTAAAACTGAAGCTTTCTTT. The encoded protein is CSAPRKTEAFF.

The chain's CDR3 is CASSVWVQGGYNEQFF. The CDR3 coding sequence is TGTGCCAGCAGCGTATGGGTCCAGGGGGGCTACAATGAGCAGTTCTTC. The genes are TRBV9 and TRBJ2-1, with a possible D match to TRBD1 (7 bases). This CDR3 has 16 amino acids. V shed 1 base and J shed 3 bases, with 14 bases lying between them. Per germline, CDR1 SGDLS and CDR2 YYNGEE.

The J gene is TRBJ1-5, the V gene TRBV30; 9 nucleotides match TRBD1. This CDR3 has 14 residues. V shed 2 bases and J 6 bases; nucleotides not matched to a gene: 5. Germline V gives CDR1 GTSNPN, CDR2 SVGIG (reference sequence). This chain's CDR3 is CAWSTGGQGQPQHF. The CDR3 bases are TGTGCCTGGAGTACAGGGGGCCAGGGTCAGCCCCAGCATTTT.

The chain has TRBV30 and TRBJ1-1; maybe TRBD1 (5 bases). The germline V gene has CDR1 GTSNPN and CDR2 SVGIG (reference sequence). The CDR3 consists of 12 residues. The V end lost 4 bases, the J end lost 4 bases, and 10 bases lay between the germline ends. CDR3 sequence (DNA): TGTGCCTGGATAAGGGACTTCACTGAAGCTTTCTTT. It encodes CAWIRDFTEAFF.

The rearrangement links TRBV4-2 to TRBJ1-3, with D possibly matching TRBD1 (6 bases). This CDR3 has 16 residues. Germline loops: CDR1 LGHNA, CDR2 YNFKEQ. V was trimmed by 0 bases and J by 4 bases, leaving 13 bases between them. As DNA, the CDR3 is TGTGCCAGCAGCCAAGAGGGGGCCGTAGAAGGAAACACCATATATTTT. Translating it yields CASSQEGAVEGNTIYF.

V is TRBV10-1 and J is TRBJ1-1, with D possibly matching TRBD1 (6 bases). Trimming stripped 7 bases from V and 1 base from J, with 16 bases between. There are 15 residues in the CDR3. From germline, CDR1 is WNHNN and CDR2 SYGVQD (reference sequence). CDR3 coding DNA: TGCGCCAGCACCCGGGGGGGACATCAGAACACTGAAGCTTTCTTT. Its protein product is CASTRGGHQNTEAFF.